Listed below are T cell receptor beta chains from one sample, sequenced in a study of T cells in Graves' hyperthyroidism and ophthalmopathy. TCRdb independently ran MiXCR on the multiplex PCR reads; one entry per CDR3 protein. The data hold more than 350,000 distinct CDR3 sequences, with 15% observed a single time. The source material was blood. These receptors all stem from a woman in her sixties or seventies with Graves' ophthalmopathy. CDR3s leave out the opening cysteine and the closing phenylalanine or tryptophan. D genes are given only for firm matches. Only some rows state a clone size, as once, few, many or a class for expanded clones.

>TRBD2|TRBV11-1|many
ASSFGLASDTQY
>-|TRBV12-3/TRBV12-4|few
ASSPGRPGFLNTEAF
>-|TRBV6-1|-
ASKERGGTNTGELF
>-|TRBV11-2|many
ASSPRAPGKRTDTQY
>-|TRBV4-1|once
ASSQARLATDNEQF
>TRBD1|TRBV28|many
ASSSPGGDSYEQY
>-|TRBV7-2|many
ASSHAPGAHYNEQF
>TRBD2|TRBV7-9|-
ASADSPGLALTGELF
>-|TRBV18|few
ASSPLGGGHNEQF
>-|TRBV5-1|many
ASSFYRAQETQY
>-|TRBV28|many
ASSFSDTYQPQH
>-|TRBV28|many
ASSSRTQETQY
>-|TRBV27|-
ASGGSARTEAF
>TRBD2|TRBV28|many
ASSSRTGTSGDTDTQY
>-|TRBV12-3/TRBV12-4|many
ASSLASVLDEQY
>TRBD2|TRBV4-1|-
ASSLSGLVKDHEQF
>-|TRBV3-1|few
ASSQLATAEQQF
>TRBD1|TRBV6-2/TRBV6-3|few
ASSYTGTGIDEQF
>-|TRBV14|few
ASSQEAFSGANVLT
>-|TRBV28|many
ASKGGNEQF
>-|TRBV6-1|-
ASTQGEGQY
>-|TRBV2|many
ASAREGEQPQH
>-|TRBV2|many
ASSRQGPRETQY
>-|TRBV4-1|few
ASSRPGDTDTQY
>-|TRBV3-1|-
ASSQDPGTPQEQY
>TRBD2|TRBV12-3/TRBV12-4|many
ASNSGSSAHEQF
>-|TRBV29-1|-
SVVGRLGAF
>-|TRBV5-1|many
ASSPSTGRNEQY
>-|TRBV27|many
ASSFSVGVGEQF
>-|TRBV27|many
ASRPGTRQGEQY
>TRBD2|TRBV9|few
ASSYRLAQANEQF
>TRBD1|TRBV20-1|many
SASPQGQGAYEQY
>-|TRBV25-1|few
ASWGGSGNTIY
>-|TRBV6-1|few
ASSYRAYQETQY
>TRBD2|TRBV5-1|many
ASSLAGAGVVDTQY
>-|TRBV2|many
ASSKDRTALNYGYT
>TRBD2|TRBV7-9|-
ASRVAGGGETQY
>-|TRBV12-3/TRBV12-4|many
ASTTSLTSLPYEQY
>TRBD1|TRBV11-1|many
ASSIPEGALYTDTQY
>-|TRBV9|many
ASSVSSRSYEQY
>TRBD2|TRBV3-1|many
ASSQGASGRETQY
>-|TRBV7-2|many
ASSLSQGTGELF
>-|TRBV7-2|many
ASSRGGDYPSYNEQF
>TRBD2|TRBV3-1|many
ASNQAQLAGDYNEQF
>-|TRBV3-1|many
ASSQVVNIGYT
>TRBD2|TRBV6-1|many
ASRLTSGMLETQY
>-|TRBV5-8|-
ASSLGFGGLGYEQY
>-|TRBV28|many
ASSLTLIKIKDTEAF
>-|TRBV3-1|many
ASSANTEAF
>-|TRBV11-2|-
ASAGGGTQY
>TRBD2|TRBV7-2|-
ASSLRGGHEQY
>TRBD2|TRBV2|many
ASSVGGQETQY
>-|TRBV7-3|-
ASSPQMAPGLDNQPQH
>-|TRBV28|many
ASSYPLRYEQY
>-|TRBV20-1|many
SQGLPSTDTQY
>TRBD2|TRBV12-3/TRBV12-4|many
ASSSGLARYEQY
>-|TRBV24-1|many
ATSEGARSEAF
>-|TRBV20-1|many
SAKGKEFHTAQY
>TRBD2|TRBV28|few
ASNGAGDIDTQY